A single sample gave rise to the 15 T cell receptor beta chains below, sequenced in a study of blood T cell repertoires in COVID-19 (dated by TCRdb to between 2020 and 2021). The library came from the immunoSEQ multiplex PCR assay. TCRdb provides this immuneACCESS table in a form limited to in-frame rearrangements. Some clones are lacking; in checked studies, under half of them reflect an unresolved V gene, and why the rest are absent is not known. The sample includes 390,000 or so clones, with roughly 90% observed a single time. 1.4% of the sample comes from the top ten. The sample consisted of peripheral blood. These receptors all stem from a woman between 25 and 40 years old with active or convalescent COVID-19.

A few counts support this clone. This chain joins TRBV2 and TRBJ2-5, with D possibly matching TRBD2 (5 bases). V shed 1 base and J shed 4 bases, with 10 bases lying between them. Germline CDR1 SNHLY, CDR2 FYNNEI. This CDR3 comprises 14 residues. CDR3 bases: TGTGCCAGCAGTGAAGGAGTTGGGAGAGAGACCCAGTACTTC. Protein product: CASSEGVGRETQYF.

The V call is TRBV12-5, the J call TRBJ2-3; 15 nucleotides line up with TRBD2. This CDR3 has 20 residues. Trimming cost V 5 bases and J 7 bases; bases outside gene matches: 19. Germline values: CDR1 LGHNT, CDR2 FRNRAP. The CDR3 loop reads CASGLRSGLAGGLLDNTQYF. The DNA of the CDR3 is TGTGCTAGTGGTCTCAGGTCGGGACTAGCGGGGGGACTCCTTGATAATACGCAGTATTTT.

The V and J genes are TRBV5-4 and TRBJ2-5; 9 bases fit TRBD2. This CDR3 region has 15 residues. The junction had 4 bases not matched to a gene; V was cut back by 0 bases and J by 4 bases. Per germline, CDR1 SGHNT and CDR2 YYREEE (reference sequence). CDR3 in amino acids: CASSLVAGGVETQYF. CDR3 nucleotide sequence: TGTGCCAGCAGCTTGGTGGCGGGGGGGGTAGAGACCCAGTACTTC.

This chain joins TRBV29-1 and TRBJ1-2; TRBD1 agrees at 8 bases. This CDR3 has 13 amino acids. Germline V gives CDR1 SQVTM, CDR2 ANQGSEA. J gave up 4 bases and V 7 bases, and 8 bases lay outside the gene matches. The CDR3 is CSARQGSAYGYTF. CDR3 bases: TGCAGCGCGAGACAGGGGTCGGCCTATGGCTACACCTTC.

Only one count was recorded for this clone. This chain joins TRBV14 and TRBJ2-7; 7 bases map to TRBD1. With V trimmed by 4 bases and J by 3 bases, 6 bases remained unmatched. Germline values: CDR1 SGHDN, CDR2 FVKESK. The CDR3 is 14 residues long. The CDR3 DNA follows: TGTGCCAGCAGCCCGAACAGGGGTAGCTACGAGCAGTACTTC. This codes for CASSPNRGSYEQYF.

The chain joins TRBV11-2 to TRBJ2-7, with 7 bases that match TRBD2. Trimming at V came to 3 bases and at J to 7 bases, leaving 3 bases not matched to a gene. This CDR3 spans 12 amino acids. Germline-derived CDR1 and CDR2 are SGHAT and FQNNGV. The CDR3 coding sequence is TGTGCCAGCAGCTTTGCGGGGGTTGAGCAGTACTTC. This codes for CASSFAGVEQYF.

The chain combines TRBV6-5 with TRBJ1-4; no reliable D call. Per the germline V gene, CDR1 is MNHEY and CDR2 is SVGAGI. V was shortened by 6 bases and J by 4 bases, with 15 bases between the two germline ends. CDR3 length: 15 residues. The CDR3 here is CASSLSAGLNEKLFF. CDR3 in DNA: TGTGCCAGCAGCCTATCAGCGGGTCTTAATGAAAAACTGTTTTTT.

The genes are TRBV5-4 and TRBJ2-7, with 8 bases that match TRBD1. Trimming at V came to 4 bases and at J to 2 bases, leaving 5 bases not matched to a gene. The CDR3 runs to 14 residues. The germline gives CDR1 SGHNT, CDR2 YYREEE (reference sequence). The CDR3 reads CASSRGQATYEQYF. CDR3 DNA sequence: TGTGCCAGCAGCAGGGGACAGGCTACCTACGAGCAGTACTTC.

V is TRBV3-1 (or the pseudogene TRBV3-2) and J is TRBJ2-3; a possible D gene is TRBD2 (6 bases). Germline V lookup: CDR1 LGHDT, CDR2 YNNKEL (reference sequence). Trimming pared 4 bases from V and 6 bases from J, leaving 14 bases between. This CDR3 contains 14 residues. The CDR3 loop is CASSPGLLADTQYF. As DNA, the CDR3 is TGTGCCAGCAGCCCGGGTCTACTAGCCGATACGCAGTATTTT.

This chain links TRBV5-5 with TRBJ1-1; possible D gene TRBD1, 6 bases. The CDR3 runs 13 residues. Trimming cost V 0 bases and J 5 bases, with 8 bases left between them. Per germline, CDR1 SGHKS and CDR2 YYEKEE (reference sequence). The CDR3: CASSLDRGTEAFF. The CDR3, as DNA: TGTGCCAGCAGCTTGGATAGGGGGACTGAAGCTTTCTTT.

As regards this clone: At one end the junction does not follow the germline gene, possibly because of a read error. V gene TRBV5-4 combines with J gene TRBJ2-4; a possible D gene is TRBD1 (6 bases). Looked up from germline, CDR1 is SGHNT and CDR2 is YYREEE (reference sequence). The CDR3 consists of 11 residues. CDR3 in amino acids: CASSLGTVRNF. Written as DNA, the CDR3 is TGTGCCAGCAGCTTGGGGACAGTGAGGAACTTC.

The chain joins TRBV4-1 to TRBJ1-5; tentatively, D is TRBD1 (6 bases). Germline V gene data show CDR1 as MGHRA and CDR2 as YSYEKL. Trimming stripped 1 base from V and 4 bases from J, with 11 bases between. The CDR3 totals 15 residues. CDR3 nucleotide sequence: TGCGCCAGCAGCCAAGCCCCTCAGGGGAATCAGCCCCAGCATTTT. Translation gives CASSQAPQGNQPQHF.

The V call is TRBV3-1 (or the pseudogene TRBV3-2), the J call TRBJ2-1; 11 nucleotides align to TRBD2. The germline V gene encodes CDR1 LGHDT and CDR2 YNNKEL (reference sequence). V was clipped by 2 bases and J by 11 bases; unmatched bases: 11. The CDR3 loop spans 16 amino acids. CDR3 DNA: TGTGCCAGCAGCCAACCTAGGGAACTAGCGGGAGTGAAGCAGTTCTTC. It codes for CASSQPRELAGVKQFF.

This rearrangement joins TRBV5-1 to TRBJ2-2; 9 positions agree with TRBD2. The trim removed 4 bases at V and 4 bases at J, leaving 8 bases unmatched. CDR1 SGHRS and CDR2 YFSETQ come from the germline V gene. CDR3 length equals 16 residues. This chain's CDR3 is CASSPLAGASTGELFF. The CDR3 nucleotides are TGCGCCAGCAGCCCCTTAGCGGGAGCCAGCACCGGGGAGCTGTTTTTT.

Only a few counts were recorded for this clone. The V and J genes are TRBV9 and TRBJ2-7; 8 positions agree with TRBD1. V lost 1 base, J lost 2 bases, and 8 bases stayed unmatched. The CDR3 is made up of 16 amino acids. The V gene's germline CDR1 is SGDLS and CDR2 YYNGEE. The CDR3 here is CASSVSTTGVPYEQYF. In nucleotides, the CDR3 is TGTGCCAGCAGCGTATCAACGACAGGGGTGCCCTACGAGCAGTACTTC.